One sample yielded the 12 T cell receptor beta chains listed below, sequenced in a study of OX40 agonist ivuxolimab in advanced cancers. The table came from immunoSEQ multiplex PCR; TCRdb's copy has only in-frame clones and leaves some out. This table holds about 89,000 clones, approximately 93% found once. The source material was CD4+ or CD8+ T cells sorted from blood, sampled in a trial of the OX40 agonist ivuxolimab. These receptors originate from an adult with an advanced solid tumor such as melanoma, head and neck, liver or kidney cancer.

CDR3 sequence: CASKIRQGDQPQHF. The CDR3 coding sequence is TGTGCCAGCAAGATAAGACAGGGAGATCAGCCCCAGCATTTT. The chain recombines TRBV2 with TRBJ1-5, with 7 bases aligning to TRBD1. CDR1 is SNHLY, CDR2 FYNNEI, per germline. The V segment lost 7 bases and the J segment 5 bases; nucleotides outside the gene matches: 8. The CDR3 loop spans 14 amino acids. The full variable domain, its missing parts supplied by reference TRBV2 and TRBJ1-5, is EPEVTQTPSHQVTQMGQEVILRCVPISNHLYFYWYRQILGQKVEFLVSFYNNEISEKSEIFDDQFSVERPDGSNFTLKIRSTKLEDSAMYFCASKIRQGDQPQHFGDGTRLSIL.

This sequence joins TRBV5-1 and TRBJ2-3, with D unclear. Germline V gene lookup returns CDR1 SGHRS and CDR2 YFSETQ. The CDR3 extends over 14 amino acids. The V end was cut by 0 bases, the J end by 5 bases, with 10 bases between. CDR3 nucleotides: TGCGCCAGCAGCTTGGGTTCTCAGGTAGATACGCAGTATTTT. Translating gives CASSLGSQVDTQYF.

The genes are TRBV10-3 and TRBJ1-6; D gene unclear. Trimming removed 6 bases from V and 9 bases from J, with 12 bases in between. The CDR3 has 13 residues. CDR1 and CDR2 (germline): ENHRY, SYGVKD. This CDR3 is CAIRSSLSSPLHF. In nucleotides, the CDR3 is TGTGCCATCAGGTCCAGTTTAAGTTCACCCCTCCACTTT.

The chain recombines TRBV19 with TRBJ2-1, with TRBD1 matching 8 bases. V trimming: 7 bases; J trimming: 6 bases; junction bases outside the gene matches: 14. Germline assignment: CDR1 LNHDA and CDR2 SQIVND (reference sequence). The CDR3 contains 16 residues. The CDR3 reads CASIPIGRTGLNEQFF. CDR3 sequence (DNA): TGTGCCAGTATCCCTATTGGGAGGACAGGGCTCAATGAGCAGTTCTTC. Filled out from reference TRBV19 and TRBJ2-1, the complete variable domain reads DGGITQSPKYLFRKEGQNVTLSCEQNLNHDAMYWYRQDPGQGLRLIYYSQIVNDFQKGDIAEGYSVSREKKESFPLTVTSAQKNPTAFYLCASIPIGRTGLNEQFFGPGTRLTVL.

J is TRBJ1-4 and V is TRBV19; 7 nucleotides align to TRBD1. V lost 7 bases to trimming and J lost 4 bases; unmatched junction nucleotides: 9. This CDR3 spans 15 amino acids. Germline CDR1 is LNHDA and CDR2 is SQIVND (reference sequence). The CDR3 reads CASTTRQGVNEKLFF. The DNA for the CDR3 is TGTGCCAGTACCACTAGGCAGGGGGTTAATGAAAAACTGTTTTTT. The variable domain in full, completed from reference TRBV19 and TRBJ1-4, reads DGGITQSPKYLFRKEGQNVTLSCEQNLNHDAMYWYRQDPGQGLRLIYYSQIVNDFQKGDIAEGYSVSREKKESFPLTVTSAQKNPTAFYLCASTTRQGVNEKLFFGSGTQLSVL.

The V and J genes are TRBV7-2 and TRBJ1-1, with D uncertain. The CDR3 runs 15 residues. CDR1 and CDR2 (germline): SGHTA, FQGNSA. Trimming pared 5 bases from V and 5 bases from J, leaving 18 bases between. In DNA form, the CDR3 reads TGTGCCAGCAGCCTCATTAAGGGTGCAGTAACTGAAGCTTTCTTT. Translating gives CASSLIKGAVTEAFF.

This chain connects TRBV30 to TRBJ1-1; the D is unclear. The CDR3 is 14 amino acids. The germline V and J ends were trimmed by 0 bases and 1 base, with 9 bases remaining between them. CDR1 GTSNPN and CDR2 SVGIG come from the germline V gene (reference sequence). The CDR3 DNA sequence: TGTGCCTGGAGTGTTGTAGCAGGGAACACTGAAGCTTTCTTT. Translating gives CAWSVVAGNTEAFF.

The chain recombines TRBV7-3 with TRBJ2-1, with D possibly being TRBD1 or TRBD2 (5 bases each). The V gene lost 1 base and the J gene lost 2 bases, with 9 bases spanning the gap. Germline-derived CDR1 and CDR2 are SGHTA and FQGTGA. The CDR3 length is 15 residues. The CDR3 protein is CASSLRGDAYNEQFF. The CDR3 DNA sequence: TGTGCCAGCAGCTTAAGAGGGGACGCCTACAATGAGCAGTTCTTC.

V is TRBV7-2 and J is TRBJ1-1; no reliable D call. CDR1 SGHTA and CDR2 FQGNSA come from the germline V gene. Deletions cut 2 bases from V and 5 bases from J, with 9 bases between. The CDR3 covers 13 residues. The CDR3 DNA is TGTGCCAGCAGCTTAAACCGGGCGACTGAAGCTTTCTTT. It is translated as CASSLNRATEAFF.

V and J are TRBV12-5 and TRBJ2-7; tentatively, D is TRBD2 (6 bases). Germline values: CDR1 LGHNT, CDR2 FRNRAP. Trimming pared 0 bases from V and 7 bases from J, leaving 10 bases between. CDR3 length: 13 amino acids. The CDR3 sequence is CASGLVHGGEQYV. CDR3 coding DNA: TGTGCTAGTGGTTTGGTACATGGGGGGGAGCAGTACGTC.

The CDR3 protein is CASSILGNGNQPQHF. As DNA, the CDR3 is TGTGCCAGTAGTATATTGGGAAATGGCAATCAGCCCCAGCATTTT. V is TRBV19 and J is TRBJ1-5; D remains ambiguous. Between the trimmed V and J ends, which lost 2 bases and 2 bases, there was a span of 10 bases. CDR3 length: 15 residues. The germline V gene has CDR1 LNHDA and CDR2 SQIVND (reference sequence).

This sequence joins TRBV25-1 and TRBJ2-2; D gene unclear. Germline-derived CDR1 and CDR2 are MGHDK and SYGVNS. The V end lost 3 bases, the J end lost 6 bases, and 8 bases lay between the germline ends. This CDR3 has 13 residues. For the CDR3, the DNA is TGTGCCAGCAGTGACCCCCAGGCCGGGGAGCTGTTTTTT. It encodes CASSDPQAGELFF.